The 29 T cell receptor beta chains in this list originate from one sample, sequenced in a study of T cells after yellow fever vaccination. TCRdb ran MiXCR on the 5' RACE reads and lists one entry per CDR3 protein. The data show 300,000 to 450,000 distinct CDR3 sequences, more than 5.5% seen once. This specimen was PBMCs, taken 5 days after the yellow fever booster vaccination. These receptors were taken from a man aged 30 to 39 who received the YFV17D yellow fever vaccine.

This chain connects TRBV20-1 to TRBJ2-7; 7 bases are a match to TRBD2. V lost 0 bases, J lost 5 bases, and 7 bases stayed unmatched. The CDR3 is made up of 14 amino acids. Germline lookup yields CDR1 DFQATT and CDR2 SNEGSKA (reference sequence). CDR3 DNA: TGCAGTGCTAGAGATTCCCCTAGCGGCCACGAGCAGTACTTC. Amino acid sequence: CSARDSPSGHEQYF.

This sequence joins TRBV30 and TRBJ2-1, with D tentatively TRBD2 (5 bases). The V end was cut by 3 bases, the J end by 7 bases, with 13 bases between. The CDR3 extends over 13 amino acids. Germline assignment: CDR1 GTSNPN and CDR2 SVGIG (reference sequence). The chain's CDR3 is CAWRRVGVNEQFF. CDR3 coding DNA: TGTGCCTGGAGGAGAGTCGGGGTGAATGAGCAGTTCTTC.

J is TRBJ2-2 and V is TRBV5-1; TRBD1 might be the D (6 bases). Trimming stripped 3 bases from V and 4 bases from J, with 13 bases between. CDR3 length: 15 residues. Per germline, CDR1 SGHRS and CDR2 YFSETQ. The CDR3 nucleotides read TGCGCCAGCAGCTCGACACAGGGAAGCACCGGGGAGCTGTTTTTT. Protein product: CASSSTQGSTGELFF.

Only a few counts were recorded for this clonotype. The rearrangement links TRBV6-1 to TRBJ2-1, with TRBD2 identical over 9 bases. Germline CDR1 MNHNS, CDR2 SASEGT. This CDR3 contains 16 residues. V shed 5 bases, J shed 4 bases, and the junction held 9 bases outside the gene matches. Here the CDR3 DNA reads TGTGCCAGCAGTACGTCAGCGGGAGGAGATTACAATGAGCAGTTCTTC. Its protein product is CASSTSAGGDYNEQFF.

In its sample, this clonotype was seen a few times. The V gene is TRBV20-1, the J gene TRBJ2-2; 8 nucleotides match TRBD1. With 6 bases clipped from V and 7 bases from J, the junction kept 7 bases outside the gene matches. This CDR3 region has 13 residues. Germline lookup yields CDR1 DFQATT and CDR2 SNEGSKA (reference sequence). CDR3 sequence (DNA): TGCAGTGCCGAGACAGGGGATGGCGGGGAGCTGTTTTTT. Amino acids: CSAETGDGGELFF.

This clonotype was observed many times. This sequence joins TRBV7-9 and TRBJ2-7; 9 positions match TRBD1. Unmatched junction bases numbered 11, after V lost 4 bases and J lost 7 bases. CDR3 length: 15 amino acids. Germline CDR1 is SEHNR and CDR2 is FQNEAQ (reference sequence). CDR3 sequence (DNA): TGTGCCAGCAGCTCCTCCGGGACAGGGCTGCAAGAGCAGTACTTC. The encoded protein is CASSSSGTGLQEQYF.

This clonotype has a count of ten or more. The chain couples TRBV3-1 to TRBJ2-1, with 11 bases fitting TRBD2. This CDR3 region has 16 residues. Trimming cost V 1 base and J 2 bases; bases outside gene matches: 1. Germline CDR1 LGHDT, CDR2 YNNKEL (reference sequence). This chain's CDR3 is CASSQVAGGPYNEQFF. In nucleotides, the CDR3 is TGTGCCAGCAGCCAAGTAGCGGGAGGGCCCTACAATGAGCAGTTCTTC.

The sample holds many counts of this clonotype. The chain has TRBV20-1 and TRBJ1-2, with TRBD1 as a possible D gene (5 bases). V was clipped by 6 bases and J by 4 bases, with 9 bases between them. The CDR3 extends over 11 amino acids. Germline values: CDR1 DFQATT, CDR2 SNEGSKA (reference sequence). In DNA form, the CDR3 reads TGCAGTGCAGGGGATATCTATGGCTACACCTTC. Its translation is CSAGDIYGYTF.

V and J are TRBV4-3 and TRBJ2-5; 14 bases map to TRBD2. The CDR3 has 18 residues. Germline values: CDR1 LGHNA, CDR2 YSLEER. The J segment lost 5 bases and the V segment lost 4 bases, leaving 12 bases of the junction unmatched. The CDR3 sequence: CASSLLGLAGAHTETQYF. DNA of the CDR3: TGCGCCAGCAGCCTTCTGGGACTAGCGGGAGCCCATACGGAGACCCAGTACTTC.

This clonotype came up a few times. J is TRBJ2-7 and V is TRBV5-6, with a weak D call TRBD2 (6 bases). CDR3 length equals 14 residues. The germline V and J ends were trimmed by 3 bases and 0 bases, with 10 bases remaining between them. Germline assignment: CDR1 SGHDT and CDR2 YYEEEE. The CDR3 protein is CASSWGDGSYEQYF. The CDR3 nucleotides are TGTGCCAGCAGCTGGGGGGACGGCTCCTACGAGCAGTACTTC.

The sample holds many counts of this clonotype. The chain is built from TRBV28 and TRBJ2-4; 13 bases match TRBD2. This CDR3 comprises 14 residues. V lost 10 bases to trimming and J lost 14 bases; unmatched junction nucleotides: 14. Germline V CDR1 and CDR2: MDHEN, SYDVKM. CDR3 in amino acids: CATHPRTSGSREYF. The CDR3, as DNA: TGTGCCACGCATCCTAGGACTAGCGGGAGCCGTGAGTACTTC.

This clonotype has a count of ten or more. The CDR3 nucleotides are TGTGCCAGCAGCTTCGAACAGGGAGGTTCACCCCTCCACTTT. Encoded protein: CASSFEQGGSPLHF. The chain links TRBV5-6 to TRBJ1-6; D perhaps matches TRBD1 (6 bases). The germline V and J ends were trimmed by 2 bases and 9 bases, with 12 bases remaining between them. This CDR3 has 14 amino acids. The germline CDR1 and CDR2 sequences are SGHDT and YYEEEE.

This clonotype showed up just a few times. The chain carries TRBV7-2 and TRBJ1-3; D is unclear. The germline CDR1 and CDR2 sequences are SGHTA and FQGNSA. V was pared by 5 bases and J by 2 bases, with 10 bases between. The CDR3 is made up of 14 amino acids. The CDR3 sequence is CASSSQAAGNTIYF. The CDR3 DNA follows: TGTGCCAGCAGCAGTCAGGCAGCTGGAAACACCATATATTTT.

This clonotype was detected ten times or more. V is TRBV7-2 and J is TRBJ2-7; D is ambiguous. Germline CDR1 SGHTA, CDR2 FQGNSA. V gave up 8 bases and J gave up 3 bases, with 14 bases separating them. CDR3 size: 13 residues. The CDR3 bases are TGTGCCAGCTCAAGGCAGAAGTTCTACGAGCAGTACTTC. As protein: CASSRQKFYEQYF.

This chain links TRBV6-1 with TRBJ1-2, with D possibly TRBD1 on 5 matching bases. Germline CDR1 and CDR2: MNHNS and SASEGT. This CDR3 region has 13 residues. Deletions cut 6 bases from V and 8 bases from J, with 16 bases between. The chain's CDR3 is CASRSPQGLGYTF. In nucleotides, the CDR3 is TGTGCCAGCAGGAGCCCGCAGGGTCTAGGCTACACCTTC.

V gene TRBV27 combines with J gene TRBJ1-1; 9 nucleotides match TRBD1. The CDR3 extends over 15 amino acids. CDR1 and CDR2 from the germline V gene are MNHEY and SMNVEV (reference sequence). J gave up 10 bases and V 4 bases, and 13 bases lay outside the gene matches. CDR3 region: CASSSSGTGRPRAFF. The CDR3 bases are TGTGCCAGCAGTTCCTCCGGGACAGGGAGACCGAGAGCTTTCTTT.

The chain has TRBV5-1 and TRBJ1-1; D perhaps matches TRBD1 (5 bases). This CDR3 contains 15 residues. Germline CDR1 reads SGHRS; CDR2 reads YFSETQ. Trimming stripped 0 bases from V and 5 bases from J, with 14 bases between. Here the CDR3 DNA reads TGCGCCAGCAGCTTGGTAGCAGGGAGTAAGACTGAAGCTTTCTTT. Protein: CASSLVAGSKTEAFF.

The J gene is TRBJ2-1, the V gene TRBV7-9; no definite D call. The germline gives CDR1 SEHNR, CDR2 FQNEAQ (reference sequence). Trimming took 4 bases from V and 13 from J, leaving 14 bases between them. This CDR3 region has 12 residues. CDR3 sequence reads: CASSWLSSGQFF. As DNA, the CDR3 is TGTGCCAGCAGCTGGCTCTCCTCGGGCCAGTTCTTC.

J is TRBJ2-5 and V is TRBV5-1; 7 nucleotides align to TRBD1. The CDR3 covers 15 residues. Unmatched junction bases numbered 3, after V lost 0 bases and J lost 1 base. Germline-derived CDR1 and CDR2 are SGHRS and YFSETQ. This chain's CDR3 is CASSLGQGSQETQYF. CDR3 DNA sequence: TGCGCCAGCAGCTTGGGACAGGGCAGCCAAGAGACCCAGTACTTC.

This clonotype was counted between two and nine times. The V call is TRBV4-3, the J call TRBJ2-5; D might be TRBD1 (7 bases). The V end lost 2 bases, the J end lost 5 bases, and 21 bases lay between the germline ends. The germline CDR1 and CDR2 sequences are LGHNA and YSLEER. The CDR3 length is 17 residues. CDR3: CASSQSSRQGGWETQYF. The CDR3 DNA reads as TGCGCCAGCAGCCAAAGTTCCCGCCAGGGGGGCTGGGAGACCCAGTACTTC.

This clonotype has a count of ten or more. The V and J genes are TRBV20-1 and TRBJ2-7; D is perhaps TRBD1 (5 bases). From germline, CDR1 is DFQATT and CDR2 SNEGSKA (reference sequence). V lost 0 bases and J lost 1, with 13 bases in between. The CDR3 runs to 15 residues. The CDR3 reads CSARDLGAGSYEQYF. In DNA, the CDR3 is TGCAGTGCTAGAGATCTAGGGGCAGGTTCCTACGAGCAGTACTTC.

In its sample, this clonotype was seen many times. The chain has TRBV20-1 and TRBJ2-1; weak D call: TRBD2 (6 bases). The V end was cut by 5 bases, the J end by 0 bases, with 20 bases between. Per the germline V gene, CDR1 is DFQATT and CDR2 is SNEGSKA (reference sequence). The CDR3 is 17 residues long. As DNA, the CDR3 is TGCAGTGCTCCCAGTCCCCTAGCGTCTAACTCCTACAATGAGCAGTTCTTC. Translation: CSAPSPLASNSYNEQFF.

At least ten counts were recorded for this clonotype. The chain combines TRBV6-2 or TRBV6-3 with TRBJ2-1; D call uncertain. CDR1 and CDR2 from the germline V gene are MNHEY and SVGEGT. This CDR3 spans 14 amino acids. V lost 7 bases and J lost 4, with 14 bases in between. CDR3 amino acids: CASIAGPYYNEQFF. The CDR3 coding sequence is TGTGCCAGCATAGCCGGGCCCTATTACAATGAGCAGTTCTTC.

V usage is TRBV29-1 and J usage is TRBJ2-1; tentatively, D is TRBD1 (5 bases). This CDR3 contains 13 residues. CDR1 and CDR2 from the germline V gene are SQVTM and ANQGSEA. V was clipped by 2 bases and J by 7 bases, with 12 bases between them. The chain's CDR3 is CSVEPKGVNEQFF. The CDR3 region has the DNA TGCAGCGTTGAACCCAAAGGGGTTAATGAGCAGTTCTTC.

Concerning this clonotype itself: A much larger clone lies one base from this, so it may be a read error. The rearrangement links TRBV11-2 to TRBJ2-1; D gene uncertain. The germline V gene has CDR1 SGHAT and CDR2 FQNNGV. CDR3 length: 13 residues. Between the trimmed V and J ends, which lost 2 bases and 7 bases, there was a span of 9 bases. The CDR3: CASSLRSGNEQFF. DNA for the CDR3: TGTGCCAGCAGCTTAAGATCCGGGAATGAGCAGTTCTTC.

The sample holds a few counts of this clonotype. As DNA, the CDR3 is TGTGCCAGCAGTTTAAAACGACGAGGGGGTTCCCAAGAGACCCAGTACTTC. Protein product: CASSLKRRGGSQETQYF. This chain connects TRBV27 to TRBJ2-5; D perhaps matches TRBD1 (6 bases). From germline, CDR1 is MNHEY and CDR2 SMNVEV (reference sequence). V shed 2 bases and J shed 1 base, with 17 bases lying between them. CDR3 length: 17 amino acids.

The table lists this clonotype with a few counts. The V and J genes are TRBV4-1 and TRBJ2-5; no firm D call. V was pared by 0 bases and J by 3 bases, with 5 bases between. The germline V gene has CDR1 MGHRA and CDR2 YSYEKL. This CDR3 has 13 residues. The CDR3 DNA follows: TGCGCCAGCAGCCAAGATCCGGAAGAGACCCAGTACTTC. This codes for CASSQDPEETQYF.

The chain employs TRBV4-3 and TRBJ2-7; TRBD1 matches at 10 bases. Germline CDR1 and CDR2: LGHNA and YSLEER. Unmatched junction bases numbered 3, after V lost 0 bases and J lost 4 bases. CDR3 length equals 15 residues. CDR3 in amino acids: CASSQDWGQGYEQYF. The CDR3 coding sequence is TGCGCCAGCAGCCAAGATTGGGGACAGGGGTACGAGCAGTACTTC.

This clonotype has a handful of counts. The V and J genes are TRBV29-1 and TRBJ1-1, with no clear D. Germline-derived CDR1 and CDR2 are SQVTM and ANQGSEA. Trimming took off 2 bases at V and 1 base at J, with 11 bases between the two ends. This CDR3 has 14 amino acids. The CDR3 DNA is TGCAGCGTTGAAAGGTTCCCCCCGAACACTGAAGCTTTCTTT. As protein: CSVERFPPNTEAFF.